This T cell receptor beta chain was found in a study of PD-1 blockade in classical Hodgkin lymphoma. Whole-study findings and limits: Those achieving complete response showed baseline diversity like newly diagnosed patients.

Sequencing was performed with immunoSEQ multiplex PCR; in TCRdb, only in-frame clones are kept and a portion is missing. The table includes some 110,000 clones, approximately 89% detected once. Time point given: cycle 4 day 1 (C4D1), after about 6 weeks of nivolumab. Relapses following autologous stem cell transplantation were seen in all patients, with brentuximab vedotin exposure varying. Complete response, partial response or progressive disease constituted the best responses recorded. A remark on this clone: Its antigen is not known.

This receptor was identified in a human donor with classical Hodgkin lymphoma. This material consisted of peripheral blood mononuclear cells (PBMCs), taken before the fourth cycle of nivolumab.

The CDR3 DNA sequence: TGTGCCAGCAGTTCAAACAGGGGCAGCAATGAGCAGTTCTTC. This gives the protein CASSSNRGSNEQFF. V gene TRBV6-6 combines with J gene TRBJ2-1; 7 bases are a match to TRBD1. J gave up 6 bases and V 4 bases, and 6 bases lay outside the gene matches. From germline, CDR1 is MNHNY and CDR2 SVGAGI (reference sequence). CDR3 length equals 14 residues.